Each of the 5 T cell receptor beta chains below was sequenced from the same sample in a study of cytomegalovirus exposure and HLA in healthy donors. The PCR ran on 60 Vbeta and 13 Jbeta primers. Clones were read by immunoSEQ multiplex PCR, and TCRdb kept only the in-frame ones, dropping some. The table shows fewer than 200,000 clones, with under 80% occurring only once. Input material: PBMCs. The receptors shown here come from a man in his forties in good health and CMV-seronegative.

The gene calls are TRBV10-3 and TRBJ2-1, with D possibly being TRBD1 (6 bases). Germline loops: CDR1 ENHRY, CDR2 SYGVKD. This CDR3 region has 13 residues. Between the trimmed V and J ends, which lost 1 base and 8 bases, there was a span of 9 bases. The DNA of the CDR3 is TGTGCCATCAGTGAGTTTGGGGGCGATGAGCAGTTCTTC. It codes for CAISEFGGDEQFF.

The CDR3 spells CASSSYTGKDYEQYF. The CDR3 nucleotides read TGCGCCAGCAGCTCTTACACAGGGAAAGACTACGAGCAGTACTTC. The gene calls are TRBV5-1 and TRBJ2-7, with a tentative D call TRBD1 (6 bases). The CDR3 is made up of 15 amino acids. V shed 3 bases and J shed 3 bases, with 16 bases lying between them. Germline lookup yields CDR1 SGHRS and CDR2 YFSETQ.

V gene TRBV5-4 combines with J gene TRBJ2-7, with 7 bases fitting TRBD1. J was trimmed by 8 bases and V by 2 bases; bases with no gene match: 10. Germline CDR1 and CDR2: SGHNT and YYREEE (reference sequence). This CDR3 has 14 amino acids. The CDR3 here is CASSFGTASTQQYF. CDR3 in DNA: TGTGCCAGCAGCTTCGGGACAGCATCTACTCAGCAGTACTTC.

This clone occurred once. The V and J genes are TRBV13 and TRBJ1-2; TRBD1 agrees at 9 bases. V shed 7 bases and J 9 bases; nucleotides not matched to a gene: 24. The CDR3 totals 18 residues. In germline, CDR1 is PRHDT, CDR2 FYEKMQ (reference sequence). The CDR3 DNA sequence: TGTGCCAGCAACTCACAGGGGACAGGGAATATAAAACGTATGAGCTACACCTTC. Residues: CASNSQGTGNIKRMSYTF.

This clone was detected only once. V and J are TRBV5-1 and TRBJ2-2; 9 bases match TRBD2. The length of the CDR3 is 15 residues. V gave up 5 bases and J gave up 3 bases; unmatched junction bases: 5. Germline V gene lookup returns CDR1 SGHRS and CDR2 YFSETQ. The CDR3 protein is CASRVSSGDTGELFF. The CDR3 DNA reads as TGCGCCAGCAGGGTATCTAGCGGGGACACCGGGGAGCTGTTTTTT.